The 3 T cell receptor beta chains in this list originate from one sample, sequenced in a study of beta chain features in type 1 diabetes. Study-wide results and caveats: Type 1 diabetes patients had TCRB CDR3s that were shorter (moderately but significantly so) in all four CD4+ subsets.

These receptors' targets are unknown. Investigators reverse transcribed all isolated RNA, so they sequenced expressed TCRB transcripts. TCRdb's table, derived via immunoSEQ multiplex PCR, lists solely in-frame clones and lacks some. The sample yields 140,000 to 150,000 clones, approximately 13% seen once. Material: central memory CD4+ T cells from blood. Every receptor here comes from a man between 18 and 29 years old with type 1 diabetes.

V is TRBV30 and J is TRBJ2-7; 12 nucleotides match TRBD1. The germline CDR1 and CDR2 sequences are GTSNPN and SVGIG (reference sequence). With 4 bases clipped from V and 9 bases from J, the junction kept 7 bases outside the gene matches. CDR3 length equals 13 residues. The CDR3 DNA reads TGTGCCTGGACCGGGACAGGGGGCGCGGTGCAGTACTTC. The encoded protein is CAWTGTGGAVQYF.

This clone was seen a few times. The chain is built from TRBV28 and TRBJ1-5, with a tentative D call TRBD1 (5 bases). Germline V gene lookup returns CDR1 MDHEN and CDR2 SYDVKM. This CDR3 spans 14 amino acids. V dropped 10 bases and J dropped 0 bases, with 13 bases sitting between them. In nucleotides, the CDR3 is TGTGCCACCACTCAGGGCGTTAGCAATCAGCCCCAGCATTTT. Residues: CATTQGVSNQPQHF.

This clone was counted many times. The chain's CDR3 is CAISEGSSLVYNEQFF. The CDR3 DNA reads TGTGCCATCAGTGAGGGTTCGAGCCTTGTCTACAATGAGCAGTTCTTC. The chain employs TRBV10-3 and TRBJ2-1; D unresolved. CDR1 and CDR2 from the germline V gene are ENHRY and SYGVKD. The CDR3 is 16 amino acids. Trimming pared 2 bases from V and 3 bases from J, leaving 14 bases between.